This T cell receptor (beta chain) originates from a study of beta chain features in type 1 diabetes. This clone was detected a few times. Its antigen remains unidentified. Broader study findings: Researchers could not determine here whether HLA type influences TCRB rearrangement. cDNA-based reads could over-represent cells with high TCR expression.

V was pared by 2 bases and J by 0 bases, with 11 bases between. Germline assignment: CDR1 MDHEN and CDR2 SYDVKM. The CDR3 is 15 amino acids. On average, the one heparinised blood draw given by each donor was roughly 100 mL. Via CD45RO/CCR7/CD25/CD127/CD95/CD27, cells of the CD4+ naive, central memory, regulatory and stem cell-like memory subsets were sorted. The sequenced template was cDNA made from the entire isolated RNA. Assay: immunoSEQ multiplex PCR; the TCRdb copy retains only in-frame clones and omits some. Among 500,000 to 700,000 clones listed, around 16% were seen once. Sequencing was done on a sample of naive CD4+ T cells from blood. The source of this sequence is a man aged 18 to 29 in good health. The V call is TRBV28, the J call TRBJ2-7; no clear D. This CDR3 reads CASSLVTLSSYEQYF. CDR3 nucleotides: TGTGCCAGCAGTTTAGTCACTTTGAGCTCCTACGAGCAGTACTTC.